The subject of this entry is one T cell receptor beta chain. The clone's antigen remains unknown. One base away there is no much larger clone; base qualities are not given. The data stem from a study of blood T cell repertoires in COVID-19 (dated by TCRdb to 2018 to 2020). Describing the broader study: Collaborator samples came from the United States, Italy and Spain and covered acute and convalescent phases of COVID-19. Deeply sampled blood TCRbeta repertoires from subjects exposed to, actively infected with, or recovered from COVID-19 were included in the dataset. The repertoires were released in a freely available public database meant as a resource for research on the immune response to SARS-CoV-2. Sample metadata almost always included a de-identified subject ID, COVID-19 status, age in years and sex. The prospective study material was composed of cDNA or gDNA derived from T cells, B-cell-depleted T cells, or PBMCs. Where available, HLA class I and class II types were obtained from metadata supplied by the sample provider rather than from assay-based typing. The samples were drawn from two sources: the first 160 participants of the ongoing ImmuneRACE study, and 1,254 subjects contributed by 6 global collaborators. Study-level results and caveats: How much clinical and demographic metadata was included differed by source and by participant, and the metadata was provided uncurated.

Enrolling through a virtual design, the prospective study's participants ranged in age from roughly 18 to 89 years and lived across 20 to 30 United States geographic areas. In the prospective study, cohorts were assigned on the basis of participant-reported clinical history obtained from a screening survey and a study questionnaire. Recovered participants in ImmuneRACE Cohort 3 were defined by two consecutive negative NP/OP PCR tests, clearance by a healthcare professional, or resolution of symptoms. In the prospective study, whole blood, serum and a nasopharyngeal or oropharyngeal swab were collected from each participant by mobile phlebotomists. Prospective study participants could optionally give additional blood draws and questionnaires over an approximately two-month period. Before DNA extraction, blood samples from the prospective study were shipped at room temperature or frozen. The immunoSEQ Assay, a bias-controlled multiplex PCR, was used to amplify TCRbeta CDR3 regions from genomic DNA. The study's processing was this. The number of nucleated cells in each sample was estimated from the amplification of reference gene primers within the assay. To quantify the absolute abundance of each unique TCRbeta CDR3 rearrangement, sequence reads were collapsed and filtered. For each sample, productive Simpson clonality was calculated as the square root of Simpson's diversity index over productive rearrangements. Held by TCRdb, this immuneACCESS table contains in-frame sequences only and omits some clones. Under half of the omission traces to an unresolved V gene where checked; the cause of the rest is unknown. V and J calls and clone size come straight from that table; D and trimming were deduced from the DNA. Counted in this sample were 200,000 to 250,000 clones; more than 75% of them appeared once. The biggest ten clones account for approximately 2.1% of the sample.

Taken from the germline V gene, the CDR1 and CDR2 loops are SGHDN and FVKESK. V lost 3 bases and J lost 4 bases, and the count of bases not matched to a germline gene is 6. The CDR3 spans 15 residues, from the cysteine through the phenylalanine. This entry keeps only the CDR3 DNA: 45 bases, framed from base 1. This clonotype was obtained from a woman aged 50 to 60 who had recovered from COVID-19. Sequences were obtained from PBMCs or T cells enriched from blood (not recorded which). The rearrangement combines TRBV14 with TRBJ1-2; TRBD1 fits 9 bases in the junction. Here the CDR3 is given as CASSHGTGMIYGYTF. Here is the DNA: TGTGCCAGCAGCCACGGGACAGGGATGATCTATGGCTACACCTTC.